What follows describes a single T cell receptor (beta chain). The data belong to a study of blood T cell repertoires in COVID-19. The germline gives CDR1 SGHRS, CDR2 YFSETQ. The V gene end was trimmed by 3 bases and the J gene end by 4 bases; junction bases not matched to a gene: 8. The CDR3 consists of 15 residues. Original methodology: For nucleated cells, counts were estimated from reference gene primer amplification. Libraries were prepared by immunoSEQ multiplex PCR; TCRdb keeps only in-frame clonotypes and omits some of them. Clone size and the V and J calls come from that table; the DNA yielded D and trimming. The profile shows 140,000 to 150,000 clones, almost 85% of them singletons.

The chain joins TRBV5-1 to TRBJ2-5, with 8 bases lining up with TRBD1. This clonotype originated in a human donor with acute or convalescent COVID-19. The donor label of this sample is uncertain. The sample was peripheral blood. CDR3 nucleotides: TGCGCCAGCAGCTCACGGGACAGGCCAGGAGAGACCCAGTACTTC. Residues: CASSSRDRPGETQYF.